A single sample gave rise to the 23 T cell receptor beta chains below, sequenced in a study of cytomegalovirus exposure and HLA in healthy donors. PCR primers comprised 60 Vbeta and 13 Jbeta primers. Clones were sequenced by immunoSEQ multiplex PCR, and TCRdb holds only the in-frame ones, with some missing. The data show approximately 140,000 clones, 73% seen once. The sample comprised PBMCs. The receptors here all came from a woman in her thirties or forties in good health and CMV-seronegative.

V gene TRBV7-6 combines with J gene TRBJ1-1; 8 nucleotides match TRBD1. The CDR3 spans 14 residues. V was clipped by 3 bases and J by 8 bases; unmatched bases: 8. Germline V gene data show CDR1 as SGHVS and CDR2 as FNYEAQ. CDR3: CASSLGQGAVEAFF. The CDR3 DNA is TGTGCCAGCAGCTTGGGGCAGGGGGCTGTAGAAGCTTTCTTT.

The V call is TRBV5-1, the J call TRBJ2-1; 12 nucleotides match TRBD2. The J segment lost 4 bases and the V segment lost 5 bases, leaving 4 bases of the junction unmatched. The CDR3 is made up of 15 amino acids. Germline V gene sequence: CDR1 SGHRS, CDR2 YFSETQ. The CDR3 protein is CASRTSGGLYNEQFF. The DNA of the CDR3 is TGCGCCAGCAGGACTAGCGGGGGACTATACAATGAGCAGTTCTTC.

The rearrangement joins TRBV6-1 to TRBJ2-6, with D possibly matching TRBD1 (6 bases). The germline V gene has CDR1 MNHNS and CDR2 SASEGT. The CDR3 is 15 residues long. Trimming shortened V by 7 bases and J by 2 bases, and 12 bases separated the two germline ends. For the CDR3, the DNA is TGTGCCAGCAAGCAGGGGCAGACTGGGGCCAACGTCCTGACTTTC. Protein product: CASKQGQTGANVLTF.

The rearrangement links TRBV2 to TRBJ2-2; maybe TRBD1 (6 bases). The germline V and J ends were trimmed by 6 bases and 0 bases, with 8 bases remaining between them. The CDR3 contains 14 residues. Per germline, CDR1 SNHLY and CDR2 FYNNEI. The DNA of the CDR3 is TGTGCCAGCAGCTCAGGGGCGAACACCGGGGAGCTGTTTTTT. This codes for CASSSGANTGELFF.

The rearrangement uses TRBV2 and TRBJ1-2; D is perhaps TRBD1 (5 bases). This CDR3 contains 15 residues. The germline V and J ends were trimmed by 4 bases and 0 bases, with 12 bases remaining between them. CDR1 is SNHLY, CDR2 FYNNEI, per germline. The CDR3 region is CASSANRISNYGYTF. The CDR3 nucleotides read TGTGCCAGCAGTGCCAACAGGATTTCTAACTATGGCTACACCTTC.

Here the CDR3 reads CASSFNSNSPLHF. The CDR3 DNA is TGTGCCAGCAGCTTTAACAGTAATTCACCCCTCCACTTT. V and J are TRBV7-9 and TRBJ1-6; D gene ambiguous. Trimming pared 3 bases from V and 6 bases from J, leaving 6 bases between. The CDR3 runs to 13 residues. CDR1 and CDR2 (germline): SEHNR, FQNEAQ (reference sequence). Filled out from reference TRBV7-9 and TRBJ1-6, the complete variable domain reads DTGVSQNPRHKITKRGQNVTFRCDPISEHNRLYWYRQTLGQGPEFLTYFQNEAQLEKSRLLSDRFSAERPKGSFSTLEIQRTEQGDSAMYLCASSFNSNSPLHFGNGTRLTVT.

The chain has TRBV5-4 and TRBJ1-1; 7 bases align to TRBD1. The trim removed 2 bases at V and 6 bases at J, leaving 4 bases unmatched. CDR1 and CDR2 from the germline V gene are SGHNT and YYREEE (reference sequence). CDR3 length: 13 residues. CDR3 sequence (DNA): TGTGCCAGCAGCTTTCGACAGGGAGCTGAAGCTTTCTTT. This sequence encodes CASSFRQGAEAFF. The full variable domain, completed using reference TRBV5-4 and TRBJ1-1, is ETGVTQSPTHLIKTRGQQVTLRCSSQSGHNTVSWYQQALGQGPQFIFQYYREEENGRGNFPPRFSGLQFPNYSSELNVNALELDDSALYLCASSFRQGAEAFFGQGTRLTVV.

This chain joins TRBV2 and TRBJ2-6; 7 positions agree with TRBD2. V gave up 6 bases and J gave up 4 bases; unmatched junction bases: 3. Germline assignment: CDR1 SNHLY and CDR2 FYNNEI. The CDR3 is 14 residues long. Here the CDR3 DNA reads TGTGCCAGCAGGGGAGGGGCCGGGGCCAACGTCCTGACTTTC. Protein product: CASRGGAGANVLTF.

This sequence joins TRBV7-2 and TRBJ2-2, with a tentative D call TRBD2 (6 bases). V was shortened by 5 bases and J by 1 base, with 17 bases between the two germline ends. The CDR3 is 17 residues long. Germline V CDR1 and CDR2: SGHTA, FQGNSA. DNA for the CDR3: TGTGCCAGCAGCCCGACCCCGGGACTTATGAACACCGGGGAGCTGTTTTTT. Amino acids: CASSPTPGLMNTGELFF.

In regard to this clone: Compared with germline, one end of the junction differs, possibly owing to a read error. CDR3 coding DNA: TGTGCTAGCAGCCATACAGGGGCAGAGACCCAGTACTTC. It translates to CASSHTGAETQYF. The V and J genes are TRBV7-7 and TRBJ2-5, with 7 bases fitting TRBD1. Germline V lookup: CDR1 SSHAT, CDR2 FNYEAQ (reference sequence). The CDR3 runs to 13 residues.

This clone came up a few times. The V gene is TRBV6-5, the J gene TRBJ1-5; maybe TRBD1 (6 bases). Germline V gene sequence: CDR1 MNHEY, CDR2 SVGAGI. V gave up 5 bases and J gave up 7 bases, with 18 bases separating them. The CDR3 covers 15 residues. CDR3 DNA sequence: TGTGCCAGCAGTAAATACGGGACAAACGTGCAGCCCCAGCATTTT. It encodes CASSKYGTNVQPQHF.

The chain uses TRBV18 and TRBJ2-2; D is possibly TRBD1 (5 bases). CDR3 length: 16 amino acids. Germline lookup yields CDR1 KGHSH and CDR2 LQKENI. V was pared by 3 bases and J by 0 bases, with 11 bases between. Here the CDR3 DNA reads TGTGCCAGCTCACCTTTCAGGGTTGCGAACACCGGGGAGCTGTTTTTT. Translated: CASSPFRVANTGELFF.

The CDR3 loop is CASSRGRGLEEKLFF. The CDR3 DNA reads as TGTGCCAGCAGTCGGGGGCGGGGGCTGGAAGAAAAACTGTTTTTT. V and J are TRBV5-4 and TRBJ1-4; the D gene is possibly TRBD1 (6 bases). Germline V gene data show CDR1 as SGHNT and CDR2 as YYREEE (reference sequence). This CDR3 is built from 15 residues. Trimming pared 5 bases from V and 8 bases from J, leaving 19 bases between.

The chain carries TRBV18 and TRBJ2-1, with 11 nucleotides matching TRBD2. After removal of 5 bases from V and 4 bases from J, the junction contained 4 bases not matched to a gene. CDR3 size: 15 residues. The germline CDR1 and CDR2 sequences are KGHSH and LQKENI. The CDR3: CASSASGGIYNEQFF. CDR3 coding DNA: TGTGCCAGCTCAGCTAGCGGGGGGATATACAATGAGCAGTTCTTC.

This clone has a single count. The chain is built from TRBV6-1 and TRBJ2-5; D is unresolved. The CDR3 extends over 15 amino acids. Germline V CDR1 and CDR2: MNHNS, SASEGT. Deletions cut 8 bases from V and 2 bases from J, with 18 bases between. The CDR3 loop reads CASSSARFNQETQYF. The CDR3 nucleotides read TGTGCCAGCTCTTCGGCTAGATTTAATCAAGAGACCCAGTACTTC.

In this sample, this clone turned up a few times. CDR3 loop: CASSLARVRQGTHYGYTF. CDR3 nucleotide sequence: TGTGCCAGCAGCTTGGCCCGGGTTAGACAGGGAACCCACTATGGCTACACCTTC. This chain links TRBV5-4 with TRBJ1-2, with 7 positions matching TRBD1. This CDR3 comprises 18 residues. Trimming removed 0 bases from V and 3 bases from J; junction bases left unmatched: 14. CDR1 and CDR2 (germline): SGHNT, YYREEE (reference sequence).

CDR3 in DNA: TGTGCCAGCAGCTCAATGGGACTCCATTCTGGAAACACCATATATTTT. This translates into CASSSMGLHSGNTIYF. The chain uses TRBV7-8 and TRBJ1-3, with TRBD1 as a possible D gene (5 bases). This CDR3 is built from 16 residues. Germline lookup yields CDR1 SGHVS and CDR2 FQNEAQ. V was shortened by 4 bases and J by 1 base, with 14 bases between the two germline ends. The variable domain in full, with the rest retrieved from reference TRBV7-8 and TRBJ1-3, is GAGVSQSPRYKVAKRGQDVALRCDPISGHVSLFWYQQALGQGPEFLTYFQNEAQLDKSGLPSDRFFAERPEGSVSTLKIQRTQQEDSAVYLCASSSMGLHSGNTIYFGEGSWLTVV.

This chain uses TRBV27 with TRBJ2-5; TRBD2 is a possible D gene (7 bases). Germline CDR1 reads MNHEY; CDR2 reads SMNVEV (reference sequence). V was pared by 6 bases and J by 2 bases, with 19 bases between. This CDR3 contains 16 residues. CDR3: CASRLTGGARQETQYF. The CDR3 nucleotides read TGTGCCAGCAGGCTTACTGGGGGGGCGCGGCAAGAGACCCAGTACTTC.

V is TRBV11-2 and J is TRBJ1-2; maybe TRBD1 (6 bases). Germline values: CDR1 SGHAT, CDR2 FQNNGV. The CDR3 sequence is 14 residues long. V lost 5 bases and J 4 bases, leaving 14 bases between the germline ends. This CDR3 is CASSRSGEGYGYTF. DNA of the CDR3: TGTGCCAGCAGCCGATCAGGGGAGGGCTATGGCTACACCTTC.

The chain links TRBV5-1 to TRBJ2-5; TRBD1 is a possible D gene (5 bases). V lost 0 bases and J 4 bases, leaving 13 bases between the germline ends. Germline assignment: CDR1 SGHRS and CDR2 YFSETQ. CDR3 length: 15 amino acids. CDR3: CASSLGPGLGETQYF. In nucleotides, the CDR3 is TGCGCCAGCAGCTTGGGGCCAGGGCTAGGAGAGACCCAGTACTTC.

This chain joins TRBV5-5 and TRBJ2-2, with 9 bases matching TRBD1. V lost 5 bases and J lost 5; bases outside the gene matches: 7. Germline V gives CDR1 SGHKS, CDR2 YYEKEE (reference sequence). The CDR3 extends over 15 amino acids. For the CDR3, the DNA is TGTGCCAGCAGAGGGGAGGGACAGGGTACCGGGGAGCTGTTTTTT. The encoded protein is CASRGEGQGTGELFF.

The V and J genes are TRBV14 and TRBJ2-2, with D possibly TRBD1 on 6 matching bases. CDR1 SGHDN and CDR2 FVKESK come from the germline V gene. Trimming pared 0 bases from V and 5 bases from J, leaving 19 bases between. The length of the CDR3 is 18 residues. The CDR3, as DNA: TGTGCCAGCAGCCAAGATCCGAACCGGGACAAGGGGACCGGGGAGCTGTTTTTT. Translated: CASSQDPNRDKGTGELFF.

The chain carries TRBV27 and TRBJ2-7, with 8 bases aligning to TRBD1. V trimming: 1 base; J trimming: 2 bases; junction bases outside the gene matches: 7. The CDR3 has 16 amino acids. Germline V gene lookup returns CDR1 MNHEY and CDR2 SMNVEV (reference sequence). The CDR3 nucleotides read TGTGCCAGCAGTTTATTTTCAGGGACAGGAACCTACGAGCAGTACTTC. Translated, it gives CASSLFSGTGTYEQYF.